The 18 T cell receptor beta chains in this list originate from one sample, sequenced in a study of CD8+CD57+ T cells in acquired aplastic anemia (dated by TCRdb to the late 2010s). Instrument on record: Illumina HiSeq 2000. Genomic DNA served as template for TCR beta VDJ combination and CDR3 sequence profiling. Using fastp trimming at Q25 and MiXCR clonotype assembly, TCRdb reanalyzed the public sequencing data and kept in-frame beta chains. Records with the same CDR3 protein are collapsed into one entry carrying the most frequent genes and DNA. Recorded for this sample are roughly 180,000 distinct CDR3 sequences; almost 50% of them occurred a single time. Approximately 12% of the sample is in the top ten clones. Flow cytometry had shown CD8+CD57+ cell expansion in the patients selected for sequencing. Sequenced sample: sorted CD4+, CD8+, or CD8+CD57+ T cells (not recorded which) from PBMCs. These TCRs come from a human donor with aplastic anemia.

A note on this clonotype: Compared with germline, one end of the junction differs, possibly owing to a read error. This chain connects TRBV10-1 to TRBJ2-3, with 14 bases identical to TRBD2. Germline CDR1 reads WNHNN; CDR2 reads SYGVQD (reference sequence). The CDR3 runs to 15 residues. CDR3 sequence reads: CASSGTSGGTDTHYF. In DNA form, the CDR3 reads TGCGCCAGCAGTGGGACTAGCGGGGGGACAGATACGCATTATTTT.

The chain combines TRBV15 with TRBJ2-1; D may be TRBD2 (6 bases). Deletions cut 5 bases from V and 6 bases from J, with 14 bases between. The CDR3 is made up of 14 amino acids. Germline lookup yields CDR1 LNHNV and CDR2 YYDKDF (reference sequence). The CDR3 nucleotides are TGTGCCACCAGCTCCGAGATGGGAGGCAATGAGCAGTTCTTC. As protein: CATSSEMGGNEQFF.

This clonotype was observed at least ten times. The genes are TRBV7-9 and TRBJ2-7; maybe TRBD2 (5 bases). CDR3 length: 13 residues. The germline CDR1 and CDR2 sequences are SEHNR and FQNEAQ (reference sequence). The V end was cut by 2 bases, the J end by 6 bases, with 11 bases between. CDR3 sequence (DNA): TGTGCCAGCAGCTTATCGATTCGGGGCGAGCAGTACTTC. The encoded protein is CASSLSIRGEQYF. The variable domain in full, completed from reference TRBV7-9 and TRBJ2-7, reads DTGVSQNPRHKITKRGQNVTFRCDPISEHNRLYWYRQTLGQGPEFLTYFQNEAQLEKSRLLSDRFSAERPKGSFSTLEIQRTEQGDSAMYLCASSLSIRGEQYFGPGTRLTVT.

This sequence joins TRBV27 and TRBJ1-2; D might be TRBD1 (6 bases). V lost 2 bases and J lost 9, with 13 bases in between. CDR3 length equals 13 residues. Germline values: CDR1 MNHEY, CDR2 SMNVEV (reference sequence). CDR3 protein: CASSLGQGRSYTF. CDR3 nucleotide sequence: TGTGCCAGCAGTTTAGGGCAGGGGAGGAGCTACACCTTC.

Concerning this clonotype: At one boundary the junction diverges from the germline segment, which might be a read error. The V gene is TRBV6-2 or TRBV6-3, the J gene TRBJ1-6; 8 bases fit TRBD1. CDR3 length: 20 amino acids. Germline CDR1 and CDR2: MNHEY and SVGEGT. CDR3 nucleotides: TGTGCCAGCAGTTACTCGAGTGGACAGGGACCTAGCTCCTGTAATTCACCCCTCCACTTT. Amino acids: CASSYSSGQGPSSCNSPLHF.

Comments on this clonotype: Given a much more abundant clone one base away, this may be a read error. Lacking the conserved final phenylalanine or tryptophan, this CDR3 likely reflects a read error. CDR3 in DNA: TGTGCCAGCAGCTTGGAACTTGGGGGCACTGAAGCTTTCCTT. Residues: CASSLELGGTEAFL. The chain is built from TRBV5-4 and TRBJ1-1; D might be TRBD1 (5 bases). Trimming stripped 0 bases from V and 4 bases from J, with 10 bases between. Per germline, CDR1 SGHNT and CDR2 YYREEE (reference sequence). The CDR3 has 14 residues.

This clonotype has only a few counts. CDR3 sequence reads: CASSLVNTGELFF. Here the CDR3 DNA reads TGTGCCAGCAGTTTAGTCAACACCGGGGAGCTGTTTTTT. The V gene is TRBV27, the J gene TRBJ2-2; D unclear. Germline CDR1 is MNHEY and CDR2 is SMNVEV (reference sequence). The V and J ends lost 2 bases and 2 bases respectively, with 3 bases between them. The CDR3 totals 13 residues.

This chain connects TRBV2 to TRBJ2-5; D might be TRBD2 (6 bases). The V and J ends lost 6 bases and 2 bases respectively, with 13 bases between them. This CDR3 comprises 14 residues. Germline CDR1 and CDR2: SNHLY and FYNNEI. The CDR3 region has the DNA TGTGCCAGCAGCCCTAAGGGACTTCAAGAGACCCAGTACTTC. This translates into CASSPKGLQETQYF. Full variable domain (remainder filled in from reference TRBV2 and TRBJ2-5): EPEVTQTPSHQVTQMGQEVILRCVPISNHLYFYWYRQILGQKVEFLVSFYNNEISEKSEIFDDQFSVERPDGSNFTLKIRSTKLEDSAMYFCASSPKGLQETQYFGPGTRLLVL.

This clonotype was observed at least ten times. This rearrangement joins TRBV9 to TRBJ2-3; D gene uncertain. Germline V gives CDR1 SGDLS, CDR2 YYNGEE. Trimming pared 3 bases from V and 2 bases from J, leaving 10 bases between. This CDR3 comprises 14 residues. CDR3 loop: CASSADSYTDTQYF. CDR3 bases: TGTGCCAGCAGCGCCGACTCGTACACAGATACGCAGTATTTT.

This chain connects TRBV7-9 to TRBJ1-6; D is perhaps TRBD1 (6 bases). CDR1 SEHNR and CDR2 FQNEAQ come from the germline V gene (reference sequence). The CDR3 covers 13 residues. The germline V and J ends were trimmed by 6 bases and 9 bases, with 12 bases remaining between them. CDR3 sequence (DNA): TGTGCCAGCAGGGAGACAGGCGTTTCACCCCTCCACTTT. It translates to CASRETGVSPLHF.

This clonotype showed up many times. The chain has TRBV5-1 and TRBJ1-3; perhaps TRBD1 as D (5 bases). CDR3 length equals 14 residues. V was cut by 2 bases and J by 2 bases, with 8 bases left in between. In germline, CDR1 is SGHRS, CDR2 YFSETQ. The CDR3 DNA sequence: TGCGCCAGCAGCTTTGACAGAGCTGGAAACACCATATATTTT. Its translation is CASSFDRAGNTIYF. The whole variable domain, remainder taken from reference TRBV5-1 and TRBJ1-3, is KAGVTQTPRYLIKTRGQQVTLSCSPISGHRSVSWYQQTPGQGLQFLFEYFSETQRNKGNFPGRFSGRQFSNSRSEMNVSTLELGDSALYLCASSFDRAGNTIYFGEGSWLTVV.

The CDR3 spells CASSDRGMDDEQFF. As DNA, the CDR3 is TGTGCCAGCAGTGACCGGGGAATGGACGATGAGCAGTTCTTC. The genes are TRBV2 and TRBJ2-1; the D gene is possibly TRBD2 (5 bases). The CDR3 covers 14 residues. V lost 3 bases and J lost 8, with 14 bases in between. CDR1 is SNHLY and CDR2 is FYNNEI in the germline V gene.

This sequence joins TRBV19 and TRBJ1-2, with TRBD1 matching 10 bases. V shed 10 bases and J 0 bases; nucleotides not matched to a gene: 5. Germline CDR1 LNHDA, CDR2 SQIVND (reference sequence). The CDR3 consists of 14 residues. CDR3 sequence reads: CATRDRGTNYGYTF. The CDR3 bases are TGTGCCACCCGGGACAGGGGCACTAACTATGGCTACACCTTC.

This chain connects TRBV9 to TRBJ2-7, with D possibly matching TRBD1 (6 bases). This CDR3 comprises 15 residues. Germline assignment: CDR1 SGDLS and CDR2 YYNGEE. V dropped 2 bases and J dropped 5 bases, with 17 bases sitting between them. Here the CDR3 reads CASSVGSGDSDEQYF. CDR3 sequence (DNA): TGTGCCAGCAGCGTTGGGTCAGGGGATTCGGACGAGCAGTACTTC. Filled out from reference TRBV9 and TRBJ2-7, the complete variable domain reads DSGVTQTPKHLITATGQRVTLRCSPRSGDLSVYWYQQSLDQGLQFLIQYYNGEERAKGNILERFSAQQFPDLHSELNLSSLELGDSALYFCASSVGSGDSDEQYFGPGTRLTVT.

This clonotype was seen just once. V is TRBV25-1 and J is TRBJ2-5; TRBD1 is a possible D gene (6 bases). From germline, CDR1 is MGHDK and CDR2 SYGVNS. This CDR3 contains 14 residues. Deletions cut 3 bases from V and 5 bases from J, with 13 bases between. The CDR3 is CASSDWGQGETQYF. As DNA, the CDR3 is TGTGCCAGCAGTGATTGGGGGCAGGGGGAGACCCAGTACTTC.

In this sample, this clonotype turned up many times. The chain employs TRBV10-2 and TRBJ2-3, with 8 bases identical to TRBD2. V was clipped by 4 bases and J by 10 bases; unmatched bases: 4. The CDR3 contains 12 residues. Per germline, CDR1 WSHSY and CDR2 SAAADI. CDR3 loop: CASSVPGGAQYF. The CDR3 DNA sequence: TGCGCCAGCAGTGTTCCGGGGGGGGCGCAGTATTTT.

The chain combines TRBV19 with TRBJ2-3; a weak D match, TRBD2 (5 bases). Germline lookup yields CDR1 LNHDA and CDR2 SQIVND (reference sequence). The CDR3 loop spans 13 amino acids. Trimming took off 7 bases at V and 2 bases at J, with 10 bases between the two ends. CDR3 coding DNA: TGTGCCAGTACTAGCAGGTACACAGATACGCAGTATTTT. Its protein product is CASTSRYTDTQYF.

The rearrangement joins TRBV12-3 or TRBV12-4 to TRBJ2-3; D is undetermined. Trimming stripped 3 bases from V and 0 bases from J, with 7 bases between. There are 14 residues in the CDR3. CDR3 coding DNA: TGTGCCAGCAGTTTCCCTTCTAGCACAGATACGCAGTATTTT. It codes for CASSFPSSTDTQYF.